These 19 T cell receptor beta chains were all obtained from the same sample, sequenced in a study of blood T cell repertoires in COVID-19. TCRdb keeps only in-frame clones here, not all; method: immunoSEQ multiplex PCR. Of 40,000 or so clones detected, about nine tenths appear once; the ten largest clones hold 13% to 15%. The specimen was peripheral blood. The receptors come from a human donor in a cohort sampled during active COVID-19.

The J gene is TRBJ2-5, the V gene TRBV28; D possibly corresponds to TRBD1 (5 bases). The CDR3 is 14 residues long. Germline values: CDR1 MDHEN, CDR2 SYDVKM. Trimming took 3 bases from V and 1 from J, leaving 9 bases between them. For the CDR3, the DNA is TGTGCCAGCAGTTTGTCGGACACCCAAGAGACCCAGTACTTC. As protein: CASSLSDTQETQYF.

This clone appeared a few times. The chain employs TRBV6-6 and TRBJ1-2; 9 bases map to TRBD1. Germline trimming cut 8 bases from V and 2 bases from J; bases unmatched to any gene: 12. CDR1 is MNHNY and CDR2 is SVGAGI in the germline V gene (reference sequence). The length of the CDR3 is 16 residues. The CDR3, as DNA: TGTGCCAGCCTTAATCTCGGCGGGACAGGGAACTATGGCTACACCTTC. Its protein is CASLNLGGTGNYGYTF.

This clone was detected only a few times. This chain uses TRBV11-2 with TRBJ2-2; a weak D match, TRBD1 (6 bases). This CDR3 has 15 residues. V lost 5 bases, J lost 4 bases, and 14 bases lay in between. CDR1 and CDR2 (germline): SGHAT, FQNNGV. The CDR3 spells CASSPTGTGTGELFF. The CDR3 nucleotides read TGTGCCAGCAGCCCCACAGGGACCGGCACCGGGGAGCTGTTTTTT.

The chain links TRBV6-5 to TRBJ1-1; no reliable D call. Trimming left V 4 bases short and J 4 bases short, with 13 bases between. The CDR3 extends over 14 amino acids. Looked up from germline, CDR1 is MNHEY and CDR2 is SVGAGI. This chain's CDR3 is CASSSNTIGTEAFF. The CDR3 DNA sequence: TGTGCCAGCAGTTCTAACACTATCGGCACTGAAGCTTTCTTT.

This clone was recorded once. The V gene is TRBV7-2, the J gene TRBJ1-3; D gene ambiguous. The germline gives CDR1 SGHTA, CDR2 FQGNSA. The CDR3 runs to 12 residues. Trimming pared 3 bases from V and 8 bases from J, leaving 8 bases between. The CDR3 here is CASSFGGYTIYF. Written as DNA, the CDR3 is TGTGCCAGCAGCTTTGGCGGGTACACCATATATTTT.

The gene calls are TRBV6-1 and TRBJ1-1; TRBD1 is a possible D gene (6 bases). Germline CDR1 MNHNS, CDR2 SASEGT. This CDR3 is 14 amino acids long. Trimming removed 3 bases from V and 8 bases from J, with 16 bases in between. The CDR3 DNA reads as TGTGCCAGCAGTGATGGGAGGGGGGTGTTGGAAGCTTTCTTT. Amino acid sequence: CASSDGRGVLEAFF.

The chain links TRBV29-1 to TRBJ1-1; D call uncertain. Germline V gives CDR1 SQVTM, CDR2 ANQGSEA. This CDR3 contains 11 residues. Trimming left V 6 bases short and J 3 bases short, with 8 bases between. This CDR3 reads CSVHTYTEAFF. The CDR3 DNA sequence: TGCAGCGTCCACACCTACACTGAAGCTTTCTTT. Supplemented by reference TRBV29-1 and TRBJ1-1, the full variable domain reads SAVISQKPSRDICQRGTSLTIQCQVDSQVTMMFWYRQQPGQSLTLIATANQGSEATYESGFVIDKFPISRPNLTFSTLTVSNMSPEDSSIYLCSVHTYTEAFFGQGTRLTVV.

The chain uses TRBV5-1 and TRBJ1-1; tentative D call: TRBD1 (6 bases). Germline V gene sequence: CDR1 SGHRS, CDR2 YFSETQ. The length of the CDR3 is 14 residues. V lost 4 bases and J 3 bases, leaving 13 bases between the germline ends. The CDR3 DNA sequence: TGCGCCAGCAGCCTAGGGGGAGGGGACACTGAAGCTTTCTTT. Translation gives CASSLGGGDTEAFF.

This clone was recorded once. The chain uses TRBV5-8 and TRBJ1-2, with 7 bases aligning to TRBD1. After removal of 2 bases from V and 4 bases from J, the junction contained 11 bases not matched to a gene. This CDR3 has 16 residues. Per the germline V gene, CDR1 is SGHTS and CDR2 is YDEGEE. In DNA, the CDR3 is TGTGCCAGCAGCTTCGCACAGGGGAATCGGGCCTATGGCTACACCTTC. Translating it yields CASSFAQGNRAYGYTF.

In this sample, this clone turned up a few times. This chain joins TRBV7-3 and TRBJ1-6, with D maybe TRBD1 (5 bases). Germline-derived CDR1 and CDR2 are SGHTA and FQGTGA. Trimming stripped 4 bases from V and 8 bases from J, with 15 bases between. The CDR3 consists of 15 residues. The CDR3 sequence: CASSSDLKGHSPLHF. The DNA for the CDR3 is TGTGCCAGCAGCTCGGACCTTAAGGGGCATTCACCCCTCCACTTT.

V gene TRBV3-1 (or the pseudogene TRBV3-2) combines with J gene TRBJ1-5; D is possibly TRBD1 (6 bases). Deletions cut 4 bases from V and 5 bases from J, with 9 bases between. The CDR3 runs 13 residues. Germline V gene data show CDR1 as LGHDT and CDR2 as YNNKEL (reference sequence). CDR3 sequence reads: CASSPQGDQPQHF. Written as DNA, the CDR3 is TGTGCCAGCAGCCCACAGGGTGATCAGCCCCAGCATTTT.

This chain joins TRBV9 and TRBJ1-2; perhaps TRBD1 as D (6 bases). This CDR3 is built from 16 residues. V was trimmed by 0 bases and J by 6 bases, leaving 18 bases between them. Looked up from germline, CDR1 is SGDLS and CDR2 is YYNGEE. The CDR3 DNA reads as TGTGCCAGCAGCGTAGGCCCGCGGCAGGGGAGCCATGGCTACACCTTC. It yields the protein CASSVGPRQGSHGYTF.

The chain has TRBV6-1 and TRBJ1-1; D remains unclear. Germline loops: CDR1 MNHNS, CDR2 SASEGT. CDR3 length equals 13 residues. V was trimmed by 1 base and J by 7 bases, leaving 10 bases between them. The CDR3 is CASSEVAGFEAFF. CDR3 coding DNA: TGTGCCAGCAGTGAAGTAGCCGGATTTGAAGCTTTCTTT.

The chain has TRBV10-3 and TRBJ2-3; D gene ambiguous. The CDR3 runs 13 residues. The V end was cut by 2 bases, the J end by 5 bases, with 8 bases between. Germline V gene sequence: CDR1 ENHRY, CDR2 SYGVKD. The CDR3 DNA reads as TGTGCCATCAGTGAGCCCCGGGTAGATACGCAGTATTTT. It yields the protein CAISEPRVDTQYF.

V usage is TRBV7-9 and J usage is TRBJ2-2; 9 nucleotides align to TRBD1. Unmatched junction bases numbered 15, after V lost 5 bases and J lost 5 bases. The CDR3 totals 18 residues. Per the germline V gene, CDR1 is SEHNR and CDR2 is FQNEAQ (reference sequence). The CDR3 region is CASSRRDRERSSTGELFF. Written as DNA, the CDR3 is TGTGCCAGCAGCCGCCGGGACAGGGAACGTAGTTCAACCGGGGAGCTGTTTTTT.

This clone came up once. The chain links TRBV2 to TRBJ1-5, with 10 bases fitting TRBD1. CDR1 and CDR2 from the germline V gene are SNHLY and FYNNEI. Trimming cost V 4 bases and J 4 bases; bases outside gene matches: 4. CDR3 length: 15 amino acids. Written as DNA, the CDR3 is TGTGCCAGCAGTGGGACAGGGGGGAGGAATCAGCCCCAGCATTTT. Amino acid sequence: CASSGTGGRNQPQHF. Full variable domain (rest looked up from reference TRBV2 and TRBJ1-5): EPEVTQTPSHQVTQMGQEVILRCVPISNHLYFYWYRQILGQKVEFLVSFYNNEISEKSEIFDDQFSVERPDGSNFTLKIRSTKLEDSAMYFCASSGTGGRNQPQHFGDGTRLSIL.

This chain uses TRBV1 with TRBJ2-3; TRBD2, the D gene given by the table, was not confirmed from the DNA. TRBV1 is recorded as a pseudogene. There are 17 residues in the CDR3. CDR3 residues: CTSSQMCGAGHTDTQYF. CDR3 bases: TGCACCAGCAGCCAAATGTGTGGAGCGGGACACACAGATACGCAGTATTTT.

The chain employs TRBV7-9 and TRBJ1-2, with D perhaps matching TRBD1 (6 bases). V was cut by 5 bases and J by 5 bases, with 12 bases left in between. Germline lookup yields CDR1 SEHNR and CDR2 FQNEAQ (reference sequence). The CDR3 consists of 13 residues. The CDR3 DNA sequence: TGTGCCAGCAGCACGAATCAGGGGTATGGCTACACCTTC. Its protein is CASSTNQGYGYTF.

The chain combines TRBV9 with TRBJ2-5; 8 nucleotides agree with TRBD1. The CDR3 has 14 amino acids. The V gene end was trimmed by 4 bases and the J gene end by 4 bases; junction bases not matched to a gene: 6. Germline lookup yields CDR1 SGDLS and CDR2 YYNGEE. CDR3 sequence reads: CASSPGQGRETQYF. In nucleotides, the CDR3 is TGTGCCAGCAGCCCCGGACAGGGTAGAGAGACCCAGTACTTC. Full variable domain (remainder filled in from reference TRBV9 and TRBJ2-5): DSGVTQTPKHLITATGQRVTLRCSPRSGDLSVYWYQQSLDQGLQFLIQYYNGEERAKGNILERFSAQQFPDLHSELNLSSLELGDSALYFCASSPGQGRETQYFGPGTRLLVL.